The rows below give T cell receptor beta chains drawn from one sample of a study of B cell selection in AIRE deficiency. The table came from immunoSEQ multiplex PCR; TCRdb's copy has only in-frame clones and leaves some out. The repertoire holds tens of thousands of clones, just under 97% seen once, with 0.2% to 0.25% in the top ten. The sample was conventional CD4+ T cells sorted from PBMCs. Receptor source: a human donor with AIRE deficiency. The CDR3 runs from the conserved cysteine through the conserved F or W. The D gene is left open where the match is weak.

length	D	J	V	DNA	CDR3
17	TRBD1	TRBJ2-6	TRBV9	TGTGCCAGCAGCAGAGTGGGGACAGACTCTGGGGCCAACGTCCTGACTTTC	CASSRVGTDSGANVLTF
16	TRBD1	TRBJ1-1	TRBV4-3	TGCGCCAGCAGCCAAGTACAGGGGGTTCGCGACACTGAAGCTTTCTTT	CASSQVQGVRDTEAFF
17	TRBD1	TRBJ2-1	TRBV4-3	TGCGCCAGCAGCCAGGCCGGGCAGGGACAGGGGAATGGTGGGCAGTTCTTC	CASSQAGQGQGNGGQFF
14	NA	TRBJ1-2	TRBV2	TGTGCCAGCAGTGAGGGCAGGGGCCGTTGGGGCTACACCTTC	CASSEGRGRWGYTF
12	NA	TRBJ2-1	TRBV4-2	TGTGCCAGCAGCCAAGATTACACGGAGCAGTTCTTC	CASSQDYTEQFF
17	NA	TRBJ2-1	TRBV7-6	TGTGCCAGCAGCTTCAATCCGGGGCCCGGGGGAGTGGATGAGCAGTTCTTC	CASSFNPGPGGVDEQFF
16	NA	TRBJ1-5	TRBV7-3	TGTGCCAGCAGCTTAAAAGCGGGAGGGGGCAATCAGCCCCAGCATTTT	CASSLKAGGGNQPQHF
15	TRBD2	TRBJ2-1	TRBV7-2	TGTGCCAGCAGCTTGTACGGGAGGACCTACAATGAGCAGTTCTTC	CASSLYGRTYNEQFF
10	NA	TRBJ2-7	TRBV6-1	TGTGCCAGCGGCCCTTACGAGCAGTACTTC	CASGPYEQYF
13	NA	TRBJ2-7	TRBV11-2	TGTGCCAGCAGCTTAGAGTGGGGCTACGAGCAGTACTTC	CASSLEWGYEQYF
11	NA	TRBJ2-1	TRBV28	TGTGCCAGCAGGGATATCGATGAGCAGTTCTTC	CASRDIDEQFF
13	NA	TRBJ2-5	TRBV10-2	TGCGCCAGCAGGGGGACCGACGGGGAGACCCAGTACTTC	CASRGTDGETQYF
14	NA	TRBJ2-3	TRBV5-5	TGTGCCAGCAGCTTGGACGGGCGCACAGATACGCAGTATTTT	CASSLDGRTDTQYF
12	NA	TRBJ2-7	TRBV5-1	TGCGCCAGTGGTTTGGGACGCTACGAGCAGTACTTC	CASGLGRYEQYF
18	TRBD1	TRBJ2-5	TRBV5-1	TGCGCCAGCAGCTTGGGCCCCGATCGGACAGGGTGGGGAGAGACCCAGTACTTC	CASSLGPDRTGWGETQYF
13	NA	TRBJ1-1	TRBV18	TGTGCCAGCTCACCATTACCCGGACCTGAAGCTTTCTTT	CASSPLPGPEAFF
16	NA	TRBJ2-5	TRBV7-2	TGTGCCAGCAGCTTAGCGCGGGGACGGACCCAAGAGACCCAGTACTTC	CASSLARGRTQETQYF